The next 10 T cell receptor beta chains were all read from a single sample in a study of T cells in Graves' hyperthyroidism and ophthalmopathy. The source material, RNA transcripts, was used to amplify TCR beta CDR3 regions. The HTBI primer set was used in a first-round RT-PCR of the TCR CDR3. In TCRdb, the multiplex PCR reads were re-called with MiXCR into one record per CDR3 protein. The top ten hold 9.2% of the sample, which has a few hundred thousand distinct CDR3 sequences, approximately 13% seen once. The material sequenced was blood. These TCRs come from a woman aged 18 to 35 with Graves' hyperthyroidism.

This clonotype was detected many times. The chain joins TRBV7-2 to TRBJ2-7; perhaps TRBD2 as D (7 bases). CDR3 length equals 18 residues. Looked up from germline, CDR1 is SGHTA and CDR2 is FQGNSA. V was pared by 5 bases and J by 3 bases, with 26 bases between. Written as DNA, the CDR3 is TGTGCCAGCAGCACCCCACCGGGGGGTACAGGGAGGGGCTACGAGCAGTACTTC. Its protein product is CASSTPPGGTGRGYEQYF.

This clonotype came up a few times. The rearrangement joins TRBV6-1 to TRBJ1-1, with D tentatively TRBD1 (5 bases). Germline V lookup: CDR1 MNHNS, CDR2 SASEGT. This CDR3 has 13 residues. The V end was cut by 7 bases, the J end by 3 bases, with 12 bases between. CDR3 bases: TGTGCCAGCACCCGGGGGGACGACACTGAAGCTTTCTTT. Protein sequence: CASTRGDDTEAFF.

The table lists this clonotype with many counts. The rearrangement uses TRBV6-1 and TRBJ2-1; a weak D match, TRBD1 (5 bases). V shed 7 bases and J shed 10 bases, with 11 bases lying between them. This CDR3 contains 11 residues. Germline V lookup: CDR1 MNHNS, CDR2 SASEGT. The CDR3 loop reads CASTGKNEQFF. The CDR3 DNA is TGTGCCAGCACAGGGAAGAACGAGCAGTTCTTC.

This clonotype appeared many times. The chain combines TRBV20-1 with TRBJ2-7, with D possibly called TRBD1 or TRBD2 (5 bases each). V dropped 4 bases and J dropped 4 bases, with 14 bases sitting between them. Looked up from germline, CDR1 is DFQATT and CDR2 is SNEGSKA (reference sequence). The CDR3 length is 13 residues. The CDR3 sequence: CSATPGTTYEQYF. The CDR3 coding sequence is TGCAGTGCTACCCCCGGGACGACTTACGAGCAGTACTTC.

The table lists this clonotype with a few counts. The chain couples TRBV9 to TRBJ1-2; D possibly corresponds to TRBD1 (5 bases). The germline V gene encodes CDR1 SGDLS and CDR2 YYNGEE. The length of the CDR3 is 15 residues. Trimming stripped 4 bases from V and 4 bases from J, with 17 bases between. The CDR3 protein is CASSPETDPFYGYTF. The CDR3 bases are TGTGCCAGCAGCCCTGAGACAGACCCTTTCTATGGCTACACCTTC. Looking up the rest from reference TRBV9 and TRBJ1-2 gives the full variable domain: DSGVTQTPKHLITATGQRVTLRCSPRSGDLSVYWYQQSLDQGLQFLIQYYNGEERAKGNILERFSAQQFPDLHSELNLSSLELGDSALYFCASSPETDPFYGYTFGSGTRLTVV.

This clonotype appeared a few times. The chain recombines TRBV20-1 with TRBJ2-5, with TRBD1 matching 8 bases. Germline V gene lookup returns CDR1 DFQATT and CDR2 SNEGSKA (reference sequence). There are 15 residues in the CDR3. V was clipped by 4 bases and J by 5 bases; unmatched bases: 12. This chain's CDR3 is CSATNPGTGDETQYF. CDR3 coding DNA: TGCAGTGCTACCAACCCCGGGACAGGAGACGAGACCCAGTACTTC.

This clonotype appeared many times. The chain is built from TRBV28 and TRBJ2-7; D unresolved. The germline V and J ends were trimmed by 6 bases and 7 bases, with 10 bases remaining between them. CDR3 length equals 11 residues. CDR1 and CDR2 (germline): MDHEN, SYDVKM. CDR3 residues: CASRATEEQYF. The CDR3 DNA reads TGTGCCAGCAGAGCGACGGAAGAGCAGTACTTC.

This clonotype has at least ten counts. The rearrangement joins TRBV4-2 to TRBJ2-7; perhaps TRBD1 as D (5 bases). V was trimmed by 3 bases and J by 1 base, leaving 19 bases between them. This CDR3 contains 17 residues. Germline loops: CDR1 LGHNA, CDR2 YNFKEQ. CDR3 sequence (DNA): TGTGCCAGCAGCCAGGCCAGGGTGAGCGCCGGGTCCTACGAGCAGTACTTC. This encodes CASSQARVSAGSYEQYF.

J is TRBJ1-2 and V is TRBV6-2 or TRBV6-3; a weak D match, TRBD1 (5 bases). V lost 5 bases to trimming and J lost 6 bases, with 19 bases between them. Germline V gene lookup returns CDR1 MNHEY and CDR2 SVGEGT. This CDR3 contains 15 residues. The CDR3: CASSAVGPSGNGYTF. CDR3 in DNA: TGTGCCAGCAGTGCAGTGGGACCCAGCGGGAATGGCTACACCTTC.

This clonotype was observed at least ten times. This chain links TRBV10-3 with TRBJ2-3, with D possibly called TRBD1 or TRBD2 (5 bases each). The CDR3 sequence is 16 residues long. CDR1 is ENHRY, CDR2 SYGVKD, per germline. V lost 10 bases and J 5 bases, leaving 25 bases between the germline ends. CDR3 in amino acids: CANALSRAMGVDTQYF. The CDR3 nucleotides are TGTGCCAACGCCCTCTCGCGAGCGATGGGGGTAGATACGCAGTATTTT.